A single TCR beta chain is shown here with its context. This clone was detected many times. Its binding antigen is unknown. No much larger clone exists at a distance of one base, and base qualities are not known. CDR1 is given as LNHNV and CDR2 as YYDKDF, both from the germline V gene (reference sequence). The CDR3 sequence holds 14 residues, the cysteine and phenylalanine included. The read is trimmed to its CDR3 DNA, 42 bases read in frame from base 1. V is reduced by 0 bases and J by 6 bases, leaving a spacing of 9 bases between them. None of the patients had been given any treatment before thyroid surgery. Patient clinical samples collected from about 2011 to 2018 were retrospectively analysed using T-cell receptor beta sequencing. The data are from a study of metastatic and nonmetastatic thyroid tumors (dated by TCRdb to about 2020). Regarding the research as a whole: For patients with malignant and with benign thyroid disease, the researchers compared repertoires between peripheral blood samples and tumor or nodule tissue samples.

Overall study outcomes, separate from this receptor: In both blood and tumor samples, malignant tumors were reported to have significantly higher TCR beta diversity than benign nodules.

To prepare the library, PCR was applied. Sequencing relied on an Illumina HiSeq 4000. High-throughput sequencing was used to profile the CDR3 region of the TCR beta-chain in every patient. The source study handled its data this way. Drawing on CDR3 differences between clinicopathological groups, the researchers built a classifier meant to tell apart patients with distant-metastatic papillary thyroid cancer. The Shannon index was used to assess repertoire diversity, and the Morisita-Horn index was used to assess tumor-blood repertoire similarity. The raw public data were reprocessed by TCRdb itself: fastp quality trimming at Q25, MiXCR clonotype calling, in-frame beta chains only. TCRdb, not the original authors, processed these V and J calls. This sample lists around 18,000 clones; approximately 12% were detected once. Around a sixth of the sample is taken by the ten largest.

Source material: tumor tissue. The chain employs TRBV15 and TRBJ2-1; TRBD1 could be the D gene, as 5 bases match. The source of this sequence is a female donor with papillary thyroid cancer or a benign thyroid nodule (not recorded which). Some clones in this sample may be carry-over from other donors' samples. In nucleotides, the sequence is TGTGCCACCAGCAGAGACAGGGCCAGCAATGAGCAGTTCTTC. It translates as CATSRDRASNEQFF.